This T cell receptor beta chain is drawn from a study of T-cell memory formation after mild COVID-19. At the level of the study: For the most part, TCR clusters were specific to one donor.

There are a few counts of this clonotype. The CDR3 spans 14 residues. V dropped 5 bases and J dropped 4 bases, with 14 bases sitting between them. Germline CDR1 and CDR2: SGHAT and FQNNGV. TCRdb re-called the 5' RACE reads through MiXCR, storing one row per CDR3 protein. The sample includes some 290,000 distinct CDR3 sequences, 15% to 20% of them seen just once. The TCR comes from a man younger than 30 who had mild COVID-19 (a few samples of this study predate the infection). Cell type and time point are not known. Material for sequencing was PBMCs or a T cell subset sorted from them (not recorded which). This chain links TRBV11-2 with TRBJ2-5, with D perhaps TRBD1 or TRBD2 (5 bases each). The DNA for the CDR3 is TGTGCCAGCAGCCCCGGGGCCCGAGGAGAGACCCAGTACTTC. It is translated as CASSPGARGETQYF.